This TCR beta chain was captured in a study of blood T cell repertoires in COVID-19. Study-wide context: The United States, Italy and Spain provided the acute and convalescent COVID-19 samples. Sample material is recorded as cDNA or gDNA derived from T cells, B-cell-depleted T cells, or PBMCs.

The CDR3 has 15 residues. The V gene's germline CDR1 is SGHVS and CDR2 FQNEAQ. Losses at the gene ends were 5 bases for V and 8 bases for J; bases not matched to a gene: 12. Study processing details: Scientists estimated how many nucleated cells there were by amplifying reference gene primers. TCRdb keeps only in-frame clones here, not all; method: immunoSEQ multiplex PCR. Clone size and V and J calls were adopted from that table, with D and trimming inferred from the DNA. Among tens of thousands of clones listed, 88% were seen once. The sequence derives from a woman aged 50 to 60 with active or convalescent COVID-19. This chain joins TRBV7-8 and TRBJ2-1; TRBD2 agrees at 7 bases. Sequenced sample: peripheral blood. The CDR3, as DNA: TGTGCCAGCAGCCCCCGAGCGGGAACTGTGCATGAGCAGTTCTTC. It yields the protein CASSPRAGTVHEQFF.